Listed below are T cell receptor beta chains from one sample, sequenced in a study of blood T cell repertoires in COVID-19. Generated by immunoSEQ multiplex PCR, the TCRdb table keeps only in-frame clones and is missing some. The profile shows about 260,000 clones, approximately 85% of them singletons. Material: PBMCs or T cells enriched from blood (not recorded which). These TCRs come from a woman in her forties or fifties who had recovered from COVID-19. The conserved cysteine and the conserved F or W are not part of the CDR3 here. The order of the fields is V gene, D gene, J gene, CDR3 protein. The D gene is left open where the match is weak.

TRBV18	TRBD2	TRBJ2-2	ASSPWDSSGTGELF
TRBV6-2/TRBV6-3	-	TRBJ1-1	ASSYPGSNTEAF
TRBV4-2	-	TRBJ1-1	ASSPVGESEAF
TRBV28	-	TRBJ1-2	ASRLTENYGYT
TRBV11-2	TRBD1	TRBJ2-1	ASRPVTGGSNEQF
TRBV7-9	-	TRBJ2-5	ASSPSWQVQETQY
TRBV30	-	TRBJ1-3	AWSREGGGNTIY
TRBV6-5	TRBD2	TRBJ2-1	ASSYSIAGGPNEQF
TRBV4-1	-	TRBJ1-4	ASSQVGGVRSVL
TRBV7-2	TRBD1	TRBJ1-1	ASSLASMTGYATEAF
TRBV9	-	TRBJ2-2	ASSVGVAAHTGELF